The 9 T cell receptor beta chains below come from one sample, sequenced in a study of blood T cell repertoires in COVID-19. Using immunoSEQ multiplex PCR, the repertoire was profiled, and TCRdb retains in-frame clones only, with some absent. The data hold about 280,000 clones, with nearly 90% observed a single time. Sample: PBMCs or T cells enriched from blood (not recorded which). The receptor set was obtained from a woman under 30 with acute COVID-19.

The gene calls are TRBV5-5 and TRBJ2-3; 9 bases are a match to TRBD2. The CDR3 is 17 amino acids. Trimming took 1 base from V and 1 from J; bases not matched to a gene: 7. The germline gives CDR1 SGHKS, CDR2 YYEKEE (reference sequence). CDR3 sequence: CASSLRGAGGRTDTQYF. The CDR3, as DNA: TGTGCCAGCAGCTTGAGGGGGGCGGGAGGGCGCACAGATACGCAGTATTTT.

This clone appeared a single time. V usage is TRBV18 and J usage is TRBJ2-1; D perhaps matches TRBD2 (5 bases). Trimming shortened V by 4 bases and J by 5 bases, and 15 bases separated the two germline ends. Germline CDR1 and CDR2: KGHSH and LQKENI. This CDR3 has 15 residues. CDR3: CASSQRVGGNNEQFF. In nucleotides, the CDR3 is TGTGCCAGCTCACAAAGGGTAGGAGGAAACAATGAGCAGTTCTTC.

The rearrangement uses TRBV29-1 and TRBJ1-3, with D perhaps matching TRBD1 (6 bases). CDR1 SQVTM and CDR2 ANQGSEA come from the germline V gene. The CDR3 has 14 residues. Trimming stripped 7 bases from V and 0 bases from J, with 13 bases between. The CDR3 here is CSATRGTSGNTIYF. CDR3 nucleotides: TGCAGCGCCACCAGGGGAACCTCTGGAAACACCATATATTTT.

V is TRBV5-1 and J is TRBJ2-2, with 13 positions matching TRBD2. Trimming took 0 bases from V and 1 from J; bases not matched to a gene: 6. The V gene's germline CDR1 is SGHRS and CDR2 YFSETQ. The CDR3 loop spans 19 amino acids. The CDR3 bases are TGCGCCAGCAGCTTGGGTCAGGGACTAGCGGGGAAGAACACCGGGGAGCTGTTTTTT. This encodes CASSLGQGLAGKNTGELFF.

This clone was counted a single time. CDR3 nucleotide sequence: TGTGCCAGCAGCTTGACCGGGACAGGGGGCTACGAGCAGTACTTC. As protein: CASSLTGTGGYEQYF. The chain is built from TRBV11-2 and TRBJ2-7, with 11 bases aligning to TRBD1. The CDR3 is 15 residues long. Germline-derived CDR1 and CDR2 are SGHAT and FQNNGV. V was clipped by 3 bases and J by 3 bases; unmatched bases: 4.

V and J are TRBV12-3 or TRBV12-4 and TRBJ2-7; 7 positions agree with TRBD2. V shed 4 bases, J shed 3 bases, and the junction held 3 bases outside the gene matches. There are 13 residues in the CDR3. CDR3 protein: CASSWDYHYEQYF. The CDR3, as DNA: TGTGCCAGCAGTTGGGACTACCACTACGAGCAGTACTTC.

The chain has TRBV7-2 and TRBJ1-2, with TRBD1 as a possible D gene (6 bases). The CDR3 has 14 amino acids. Germline assignment: CDR1 SGHTA and CDR2 FQGNSA. The germline V and J ends were trimmed by 4 bases and 6 bases, with 15 bases remaining between them. The CDR3 sequence: CASSWGTTGNGYTF. CDR3 nucleotides: TGTGCCAGCAGCTGGGGAACTACAGGGAATGGCTACACCTTC.

This rearrangement joins TRBV18 to TRBJ2-4; TRBD1 might be the D (6 bases). Germline CDR1 and CDR2: KGHSH and LQKENI. This CDR3 is built from 16 residues. V was cut by 4 bases and J by 0 bases, with 13 bases left in between. Written as DNA, the CDR3 is TGTGCCAGCTCACTTGCCGGGACATTAGCCAAAAACATTCAGTACTTC. Translated, it gives CASSLAGTLAKNIQYF.

The chain links TRBV29-1 to TRBJ2-1; 10 bases match TRBD2. In germline, CDR1 is SQVTM, CDR2 ANQGSEA. The CDR3 consists of 14 residues. After removal of 4 bases from V and 5 bases from J, the junction contained 5 bases not matched to a gene. DNA of the CDR3: TGCAGCGTTGGGCTAGCGGGAGTTAACAATGAGCAGTTCTTC. This gives the protein CSVGLAGVNNEQFF.